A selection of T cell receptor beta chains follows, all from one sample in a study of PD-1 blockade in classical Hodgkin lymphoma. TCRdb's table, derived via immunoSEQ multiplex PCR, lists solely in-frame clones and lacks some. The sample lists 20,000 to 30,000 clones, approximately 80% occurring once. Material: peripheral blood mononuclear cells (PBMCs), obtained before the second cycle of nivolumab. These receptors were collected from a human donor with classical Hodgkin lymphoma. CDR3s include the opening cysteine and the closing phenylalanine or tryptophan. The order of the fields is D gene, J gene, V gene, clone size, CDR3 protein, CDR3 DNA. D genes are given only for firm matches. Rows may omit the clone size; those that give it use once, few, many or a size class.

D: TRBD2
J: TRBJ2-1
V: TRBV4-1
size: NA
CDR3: CASSHRLAGDRYNEQFF
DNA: TGCGCCAGCAGCCACAGACTAGCGGGAGATCGCTACAATGAGCAGTTCTTC

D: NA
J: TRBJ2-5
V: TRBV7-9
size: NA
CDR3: CASSNRGPGTQYF
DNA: TGTGCCAGCAGCAACCGGGGGCCAGGGACCCAGTACTTC

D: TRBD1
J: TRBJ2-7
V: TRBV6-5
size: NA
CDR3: CASRPGQGNYEQYF
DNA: TGTGCCAGCAGACCGGGACAGGGAAACTACGAGCAGTACTTC

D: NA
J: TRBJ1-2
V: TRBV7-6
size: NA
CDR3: CASSSPGHGTYGYTF
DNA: TGTGCCAGCAGCTCGCCGGGACACGGAACCTATGGCTACACCTTC

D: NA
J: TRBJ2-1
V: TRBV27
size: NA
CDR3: CASSLDWSSYNEQFF
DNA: TGTGCCAGCAGTTTAGACTGGAGCTCCTACAATGAGCAGTTCTTC

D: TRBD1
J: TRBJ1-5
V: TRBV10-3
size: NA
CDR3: CAISADRVGPQQHF
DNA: TGTGCCATCAGTGCGGACAGGGTGGGGCCACAGCAGCATTTT

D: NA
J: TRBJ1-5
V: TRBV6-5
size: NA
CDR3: CASSRDSFTNQPQHF
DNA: TGTGCCAGCAGCCGCGACAGTTTCACCAATCAGCCCCAGCATTTT

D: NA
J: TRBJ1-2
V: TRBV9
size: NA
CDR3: CASNTQGGYGYTF
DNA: TGTGCCAGCAATACACAGGGTGGCTATGGCTACACCTTC

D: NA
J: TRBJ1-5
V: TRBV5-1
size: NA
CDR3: CASSLGSGSHQPQHF
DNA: TGCGCCAGCAGCTTAGGCTCTGGGAGTCATCAGCCCCAGCATTTT

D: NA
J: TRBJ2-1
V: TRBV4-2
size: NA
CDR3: CASSQDSSDEQFF
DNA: TGTGCCAGCAGCCAAGATTCCAGCGATGAGCAGTTCTTC

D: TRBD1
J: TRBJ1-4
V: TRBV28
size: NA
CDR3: CASSAGTGYEKLFF
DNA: TGTGCCAGCAGCGCCGGGACAGGCTATGAAAAACTGTTTTTT

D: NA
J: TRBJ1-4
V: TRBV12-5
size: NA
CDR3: CASGSGQLNEKLFF
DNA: TGTGCTAGTGGTTCGGGACAACTTAATGAAAAACTGTTTTTT

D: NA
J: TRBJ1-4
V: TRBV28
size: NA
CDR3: CASSSPGRGTLEKLFF
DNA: TGTGCCAGCAGTTCCCCGGGTAGAGGGACGCTTGAGAAACTGTTTTTT

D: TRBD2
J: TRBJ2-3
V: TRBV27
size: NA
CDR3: CASSPGLAGDTQYF
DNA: TGTGCCAGCAGCCCAGGACTAGCGGGAGATACGCAGTATTTT

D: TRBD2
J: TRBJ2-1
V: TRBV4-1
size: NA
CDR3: CASSQGSGTSGRATFF
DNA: TGCGCCAGCAGCCAAGGGTCTGGGACTAGCGGGAGGGCCACGTTCTTC

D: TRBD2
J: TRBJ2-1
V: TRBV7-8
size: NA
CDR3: CASSNRLAGENEQFF
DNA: TGTGCCAGCAGCAACCGACTAGCGGGAGAGAATGAGCAGTTCTTC

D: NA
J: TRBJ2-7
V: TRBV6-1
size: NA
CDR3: CASSDLQAISYEQYF
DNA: TGTGCCAGCAGTGACCTACAGGCAATCTCCTACGAGCAGTACTTC

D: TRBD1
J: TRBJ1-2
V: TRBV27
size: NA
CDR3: CASSVRTGTGGRVNYGYTF
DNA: TGTGCCAGCAGTGTACGAACCGGGACAGGGGGTCGAGTGAACTATGGCTACACCTTC

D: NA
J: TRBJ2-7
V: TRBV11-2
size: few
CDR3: CASSLTYEQYF
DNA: TGTGCCAGCAGCCTCACGTACGAGCAGTACTTC

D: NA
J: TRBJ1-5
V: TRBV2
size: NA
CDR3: CASSDEPPDYQPQHF
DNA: TGTGCCAGCAGTGACGAACCCCCGGACTATCAGCCCCAGCATTTT

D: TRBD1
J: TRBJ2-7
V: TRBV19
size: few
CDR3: CASSMGQGKSYEQYF
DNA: TGTGCCAGTAGTATGGGACAGGGTAAAAGTTACGAGCAGTACTTC

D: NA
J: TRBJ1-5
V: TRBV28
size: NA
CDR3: CASSLQGLRNQPQHF
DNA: TGTGCCAGCAGTTTACAGGGATTGCGCAATCAGCCCCAGCATTTT

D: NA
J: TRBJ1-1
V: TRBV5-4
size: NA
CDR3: CASSLGRGTEAFF
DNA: TGTGCCAGCAGCTTGGGTAGGGGCACTGAAGCTTTCTTT

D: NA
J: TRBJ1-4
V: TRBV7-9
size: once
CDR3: CASSSQGTHEKLFF
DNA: TGTGCCAGCAGCTCCCAGGGAACACATGAAAAACTGTTTTTT

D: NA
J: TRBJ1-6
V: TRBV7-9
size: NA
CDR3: CAGFRGYNSPLHF
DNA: TGTGCCGGGTTTAGGGGTTATAATTCACCCCTCCACTTT

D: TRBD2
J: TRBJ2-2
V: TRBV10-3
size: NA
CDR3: CAISSPSGGAVDGELFF
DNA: TGTGCCATCTCCAGTCCTAGCGGGGGGGCCGTGGACGGGGAGCTGTTTTTT

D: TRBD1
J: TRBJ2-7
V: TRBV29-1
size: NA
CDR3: CSVAPGQSYEQYF
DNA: TGCAGCGTTGCCCCGGGACAGTCCTACGAGCAGTACTTC

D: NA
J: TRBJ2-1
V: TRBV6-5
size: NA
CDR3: CASSTPSGAVHEQFF
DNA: TGTGCCAGCAGTACCCCGTCGGGAGCGGTCCATGAGCAGTTCTTC

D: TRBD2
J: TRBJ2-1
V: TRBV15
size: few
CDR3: CATSRTHLAGQFF
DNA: TGTGCCACCAGCAGAACACACCTAGCGGGGCAGTTCTTC

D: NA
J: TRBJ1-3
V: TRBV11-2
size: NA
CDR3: CASSLLTRSGNTIYF
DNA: TGTGCCAGCAGCCTCCTGACACGCTCTGGAAACACCATATATTTT

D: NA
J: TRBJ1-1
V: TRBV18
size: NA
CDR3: CASSADRTYTEAFF
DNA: TGTGCCAGCTCAGCCGACAGGACATACACTGAAGCTTTCTTT

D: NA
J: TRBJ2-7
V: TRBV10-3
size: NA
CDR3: CAISESGQGWNEQYF
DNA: TGTGCCATCAGTGAATCGGGGCAGGGCTGGAACGAGCAGTACTTC

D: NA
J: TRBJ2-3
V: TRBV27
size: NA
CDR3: CASRSRFISDTQYF
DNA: TGTGCCAGCAGGTCTCGGTTTATATCAGATACGCAGTATTTT

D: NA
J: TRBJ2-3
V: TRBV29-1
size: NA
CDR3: CSVQRGDTQYF
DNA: TGCAGCGTGCAGAGAGGTGATACGCAGTATTTT

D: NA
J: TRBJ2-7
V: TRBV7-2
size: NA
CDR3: CASSWGLTYEQYF
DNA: TGTGCCAGCAGTTGGGGACTTACCTACGAGCAGTACTTC

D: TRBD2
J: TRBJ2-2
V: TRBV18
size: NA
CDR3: CASSPNSGGNTGELFF
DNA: TGTGCCAGCTCACCAAACAGCGGGGGAAACACCGGGGAGCTGTTTTTT

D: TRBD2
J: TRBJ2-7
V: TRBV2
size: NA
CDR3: CASQWGGNSYEQYF
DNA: TGTGCCTCCCAGTGGGGGGGGAATTCCTACGAGCAGTACTTC

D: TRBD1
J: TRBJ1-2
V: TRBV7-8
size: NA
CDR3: CASSPNRQGGGGYTF
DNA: TGTGCCAGCAGCCCAAATAGACAGGGCGGTGGTGGCTACACCTTC

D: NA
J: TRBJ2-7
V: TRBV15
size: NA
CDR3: CATSREGQYEQYF
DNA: TGTGCCACCAGCAGAGAGGGGCAGTACGAGCAGTACTTC

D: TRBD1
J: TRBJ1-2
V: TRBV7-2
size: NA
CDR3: CASSLSAGTEYGYTF
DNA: TGTGCCAGCAGCTTAAGTGCCGGGACAGAATATGGCTACACCTTC

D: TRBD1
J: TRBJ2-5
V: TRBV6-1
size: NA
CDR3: CASSRQGDGETQYF
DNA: TGTGCCAGCAGCAGACAGGGCGATGGAGAGACCCAGTACTTC

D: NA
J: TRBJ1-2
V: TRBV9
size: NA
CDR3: CASSPPRGGNYGYTF
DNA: TGTGCCAGCAGCCCCCCCCGGGGGGGGAACTATGGCTACACCTTC

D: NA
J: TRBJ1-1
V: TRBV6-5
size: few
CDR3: CASRYDVNTEAFF
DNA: TGTGCCAGCAGGTACGATGTGAACACTGAAGCTTTCTTT

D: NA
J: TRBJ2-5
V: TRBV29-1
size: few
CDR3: CSVGGQQETQYF
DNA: TGCAGCGTTGGGGGACAACAAGAGACCCAGTACTTC